The TCR beta chain described here comes from a study of OX40 agonist ivuxolimab in advanced cancers. At the level of the study: All patients had ivuxolimab intravenously every 2 weeks at 0.01 to 10 mg/kg. The study's findings and limits: Averaging showed that CD8+ T cells had more expanded clones than CD4+ did.

This CDR3 contains 13 residues. Trimming shortened V by 8 bases and J by 13 bases, and 19 bases separated the two germline ends. Profiling relied on immunoSEQ multiplex PCR, and the TCRdb table lists in-frame clones only, not all of them. The profile shows over 55,000 clones, approximately 89% of them singletons. The count of this clone is one. The antigen is undetermined. The sequences come from CD4+ or CD8+ T cells sorted from blood, collected in a trial of the OX40 agonist ivuxolimab. The source of this sequence is an adult with an advanced solid tumor such as melanoma, head and neck, liver or kidney cancer. The chain uses TRBV5-3 and TRBJ1-6, with D possibly matching TRBD1 (6 bases). TRBV5-3 is sorted into the ORF group, with uncertain function. CDR3 in amino acids: CASSRGQSAPLHF. CDR3 coding DNA: TGTGCCAGCAGCCGCGGACAGTCGGCGCCCCTCCACTTT.